The 15 T cell receptor beta chains below all came from one sample that was sequenced in a study of blood T cell repertoires in COVID-19. Clones were read by immunoSEQ multiplex PCR, and TCRdb kept only the in-frame ones, dropping some. The table records 200,000 to 250,000 clones, approximately 80% of them present only once. Sequencing was performed on peripheral blood. The source is a woman in her 40s with active or convalescent COVID-19.

The chain recombines TRBV12-3 or TRBV12-4 with TRBJ1-4; no firm D call. V was pared by 6 bases and J by 4 bases, with 3 bases between. The CDR3 loop spans 11 amino acids. CDR3 sequence: CASSLNEKLFF. CDR3 sequence (DNA): TGTGCCAGCAGCCTTAATGAAAAACTGTTTTTT.

The J gene is TRBJ1-1, the V gene TRBV28, with D perhaps TRBD1 (5 bases). Between the trimmed V and J ends, which lost 1 base and 1 base, there was a span of 10 bases. In germline, CDR1 is MDHEN, CDR2 SYDVKM. The CDR3 length is 15 residues. CDR3 amino acids: CASSLLRTPNTEAFF. CDR3 nucleotides: TGTGCCAGCAGTTTATTGAGGACACCGAACACTGAAGCTTTCTTT.

This sequence joins TRBV7-9 and TRBJ2-2; D remains ambiguous. Germline values: CDR1 SEHNR, CDR2 FQNEAQ (reference sequence). This CDR3 has 14 amino acids. V lost 2 bases and J 4 bases, leaving 8 bases between the germline ends. CDR3 sequence: CASSLSLPTGELFF. Written as DNA, the CDR3 is TGTGCCAGCAGCTTAAGCCTGCCCACCGGGGAGCTGTTTTTT.

The J gene is TRBJ2-1, the V gene TRBV7-9; maybe TRBD2 (5 bases). The CDR3 is made up of 13 amino acids. CDR1 and CDR2 from the germline V gene are SEHNR and FQNEAQ (reference sequence). The V end was cut by 5 bases, the J end by 6 bases, with 11 bases between. DNA for the CDR3: TGTGCCAGCAGCCGCGGGTGGCTCAATGAGCAGTTCTTC. It codes for CASSRGWLNEQFF.

This clone occurred a few times. The chain couples TRBV19 to TRBJ2-2; TRBD1 agrees at 9 bases. V was pared by 6 bases and J by 7 bases, with 6 bases of the junction left unmatched. This CDR3 contains 14 residues. Germline V lookup: CDR1 LNHDA, CDR2 SQIVND (reference sequence). The CDR3 sequence: CASRGTGSGGELFF. CDR3 in DNA: TGTGCCAGTAGAGGGACAGGGAGTGGCGGGGAGCTGTTTTTT.

The chain carries TRBV16 and TRBJ1-1; 7 positions agree with TRBD1. The length of the CDR3 is 14 residues. Trimming removed 0 bases from V and 6 bases from J; junction bases left unmatched: 4. Germline CDR1 reads KGHSY; CDR2 reads FQNENV. The CDR3 reads CASSQSTGIAEAFF. Written as DNA, the CDR3 is TGTGCCAGCAGCCAATCGACAGGGATCGCTGAAGCTTTCTTT.

This clone was seen just once. The chain joins TRBV7-9 to TRBJ1-1; D ambiguous. The germline V gene has CDR1 SEHNR and CDR2 FQNEAQ (reference sequence). CDR3 length equals 13 residues. The V end lost 4 bases, the J end lost 5 bases, and 11 bases lay between the germline ends. The CDR3 here is CASSSLPGTEAFF. CDR3 sequence (DNA): TGTGCCAGCAGCTCACTCCCCGGGACTGAAGCTTTCTTT.

This sequence joins TRBV28 and TRBJ1-2, with D hard to call. CDR3 length: 15 residues. Trimming removed 8 bases at V and 3 bases at J, with 19 bases between. The germline gives CDR1 MDHEN, CDR2 SYDVKM. CDR3 coding DNA: TGTGCCAGCCGTCCCCTTTCGGACTCGTACTATGGCTACACCTTC. This encodes CASRPLSDSYYGYTF.

For this clone: Different DNA sequences within this sample yield the same CDR3. The chain carries TRBV6-5 and TRBJ1-2; D is uncertain. Trimming removed 5 bases at V and 2 bases at J, with 12 bases between. The CDR3 has 14 amino acids. The germline V gene encodes CDR1 MNHEY and CDR2 SVGAGI. The CDR3 sequence: CASSPRVRNYGYTF. The CDR3 nucleotides are TGTGCCAGCAGTCCCCGGGTGAGGAACTATGGCTACACCTTC.

The gene calls are TRBV11-2 and TRBJ1-4; TRBD1 matches 10 bases. The V and J ends lost 5 bases and 8 bases, in that order; junction bases with no gene match: 8. The CDR3 is made up of 15 amino acids. Germline V lookup: CDR1 SGHAT, CDR2 FQNNGV. CDR3 residues: CASSLGTGEREKLFF. The CDR3 nucleotides are TGTGCCAGCAGCCTCGGGACAGGGGAAAGAGAAAAACTGTTTTTT.

J is TRBJ2-1 and V is TRBV11-2; D possibly corresponds to TRBD2 (6 bases). Germline V gene sequence: CDR1 SGHAT, CDR2 FQNNGV. The CDR3 totals 14 residues. Trimming took off 3 bases at V and 5 bases at J, with 11 bases between the two ends. The CDR3 coding sequence is TGTGCCAGCAGCTTCTGGGGGGATAACAATGAGCAGTTCTTC. Translated: CASSFWGDNNEQFF.

This chain connects TRBV10-2 to TRBJ1-5; TRBD1 agrees at 7 bases. CDR3 length equals 13 residues. Germline-derived CDR1 and CDR2 are WSHSY and SAAADI. The trim removed 4 bases at V and 7 bases at J, leaving 4 bases unmatched. The CDR3 protein is CASSGDRVQPQHF. CDR3 bases: TGCGCCAGCAGTGGAGACAGGGTCCAGCCCCAGCATTTT.

The table lists this clone with a few counts. The J gene is TRBJ1-3, the V gene TRBV7-8; possibly TRBD1 for D (6 bases). Germline V gene sequence: CDR1 SGHVS, CDR2 FQNEAQ. The CDR3 runs 14 residues. Trimming pared 6 bases from V and 2 bases from J, leaving 11 bases between. The CDR3 DNA reads TGTGCCAGCAGAGCAGGGGTGCCTGGAAACACCATATATTTT. Translating gives CASRAGVPGNTIYF.

V and J are TRBV19 and TRBJ1-4; no clear D. The CDR3 length is 14 residues. The V end lost 10 bases, the J end lost 5 bases, and 17 bases lay between the germline ends. Germline-derived CDR1 and CDR2 are LNHDA and SQIVND (reference sequence). CDR3 loop: CATCPRVENEKLFF. Written as DNA, the CDR3 is TGTGCCACCTGTCCGAGGGTGGAGAATGAAAAACTGTTTTTT.

This rearrangement joins TRBV3-1 (or the pseudogene TRBV3-2) to TRBJ1-6; no clear D. This CDR3 is 15 amino acids long. The V and J ends lost 0 bases and 3 bases respectively, with 6 bases between them. The V gene's germline CDR1 is LGHDT and CDR2 YNNKEL (reference sequence). CDR3 DNA: TGTGCCAGCAGCCAAGATGCCGGCTATAATTCACCCCTCCACTTT. Its protein product is CASSQDAGYNSPLHF.